These 9 T cell receptor beta chains originate from one sample sequenced in a study of graft-versus-host responses after intestinal transplantation. Sequenced by immunoSEQ multiplex PCR; TCRdb stores in-frame clones only, minus some. Here the sample spans over 20,000 clones, about 88% being singletons. The specimen was PBMCs, collected 65 to 70 days after intestinal transplantation. These receptors were collected from a human patient who received an intestinal transplant, so some T cells may come from the graft donor.

The genes are TRBV11-2 and TRBJ2-3, with 9 bases that match TRBD2. The CDR3 has 15 amino acids. The V gene's germline CDR1 is SGHAT and CDR2 FQNNGV. Trimming cost V 3 bases and J 0 bases; bases outside gene matches: 1. This CDR3 reads CASSFSGGSTDTQYF. The CDR3 DNA is TGTGCCAGCAGCTTTAGCGGGGGTAGCACAGATACGCAGTATTTT.

The chain joins TRBV13 to TRBJ2-1, with 7 bases aligning to TRBD2. Germline CDR1 reads PRHDT; CDR2 reads FYEKMQ (reference sequence). The CDR3 runs 13 residues. V shed 5 bases and J 4 bases; nucleotides not matched to a gene: 2. The CDR3 DNA is TGTGCCAGCAGCGCCGGGGGGTACAATGAGCAGTTCTTC. Protein product: CASSAGGYNEQFF.

This chain links TRBV27 with TRBJ1-2, with TRBD1 matching 8 bases. CDR3 size: 14 residues. V was pared by 3 bases and J by 6 bases, with 6 bases of the junction left unmatched. The V gene's germline CDR1 is MNHEY and CDR2 SMNVEV (reference sequence). The CDR3 sequence is CASSFRGQGNGYTF. In nucleotides, the CDR3 is TGTGCCAGCAGTTTCAGGGGGCAGGGGAATGGCTACACCTTC.

The chain combines TRBV9 with TRBJ1-2; 7 bases are a match to TRBD1. J lost 6 bases, V lost 0 bases, and 8 bases had no gene match. The V gene's germline CDR1 is SGDLS and CDR2 YYNGEE. The CDR3 is 15 residues long. The CDR3 is CASSVVSGGRDGYTF. The CDR3 DNA sequence: TGTGCCAGCAGCGTAGTTTCAGGGGGAAGGGATGGCTACACCTTC.

J is TRBJ2-3 and V is TRBV27; 10 nucleotides line up with TRBD1. CDR3 length: 18 residues. Germline CDR1 and CDR2: MNHEY and SMNVEV (reference sequence). V trimming: 0 bases; J trimming: 3 bases; junction bases outside the gene matches: 9. This chain's CDR3 is CASSLSFHRGQGTDTQYF. The CDR3 nucleotides are TGTGCCAGCAGTTTATCTTTTCATAGGGGACAGGGGACAGATACGCAGTATTTT.

V and J are TRBV6-1 and TRBJ2-7; the D gene could be TRBD1 or TRBD2 (7 bases each). This CDR3 has 16 residues. Deletions cut 0 bases from V and 2 bases from J, with 14 bases between. Germline values: CDR1 MNHNS, CDR2 SASEGT. Here the CDR3 reads CASSEATGRGPYEQYF. CDR3 nucleotides: TGTGCCAGCAGTGAAGCGACGGGGAGGGGGCCCTACGAGCAGTACTTC.

The V call is TRBV28, the J call TRBJ2-7; no definite D call. CDR3 length: 12 residues. Trimming cost V 8 bases and J 0 bases, with 8 bases left between them. Germline V CDR1 and CDR2: MDHEN, SYDVKM. CDR3 nucleotide sequence: TGTGCCAGCGCAATTCCCTCCTACGAGCAGTACTTC. Amino acids: CASAIPSYEQYF.

The rearrangement joins TRBV7-2 to TRBJ1-2, with 7 positions matching TRBD1. There are 14 residues in the CDR3. Per the germline V gene, CDR1 is SGHTA and CDR2 is FQGNSA. The ends lost 7 bases at V and 4 bases at J; junction bases unmatched: 9. The CDR3 region is CASTRNTGAYGYTF. CDR3 nucleotide sequence: TGTGCCAGCACCCGAAACACAGGGGCCTATGGCTACACCTTC.

This clone was counted a single time. The gene calls are TRBV14 and TRBJ2-4; 7 bases are shared with TRBD2. V was clipped by 2 bases and J by 3 bases; unmatched bases: 10. Germline V gene sequence: CDR1 SGHDN, CDR2 FVKESK. The CDR3 loop spans 17 amino acids. The CDR3 is CASSQRARTSYKNIQYF. For the CDR3, the DNA is TGTGCCAGCAGCCAAAGGGCCCGGACTAGTTACAAAAACATTCAGTACTTC. Looking up the rest from reference TRBV14 and TRBJ2-4 gives the full variable domain: EAGVTQFPSHSVIEKGQTVTLRCDPISGHDNLYWYRRVMGKEIKFLLHFVKESKQDESGMPNNRFLAERTGGTYSTLKVQPAELEDSGVYFCASSQRARTSYKNIQYFGAGTRLSVL.